Only a few counts were recorded for the clone carrying this T cell receptor (beta chain). Its antigen is unknown. These data come from a study of response to subunit inactivated influenza vaccine. Study-wide results and caveats: That few new T cells are recruited by each seasonal influenza vaccination was the authors' suggestion.

MiXCR was run by TCRdb on the RT-PCR reads, yielding one entry per CDR3 protein. This table holds about 540,000 distinct CDR3 sequences, 11% to 15% found once. The TCR was taken from a man aged 50-59 years who received an inactivated influenza vaccine. Sequenced material: PBMCs from blood, taken 12 days after vaccination.

The DNA of the CDR3 is TGTGCCACCGGGGACGGACAGGGGGTCTACCCTAACTATGGCTACACCTTC. As protein: CATGDGQGVYPNYGYTF. V is TRBV7-2 and J is TRBJ1-2; the match to TRBD1 covers 10 bases. Looked up from germline, CDR1 is SGHTA and CDR2 is FQGNSA. V shed 10 bases and J 0 bases; nucleotides not matched to a gene: 14. CDR3 length equals 17 residues. The full variable domain, rest sourced from reference TRBV7-2 and TRBJ1-2, is GAGVSQSPSNKVTEKGKDVELRCDPISGHTALYWYRQSLGQGLEFLIYFQGNSAPDKSGLPSDRFSAERTGGSVSTLTIQRTQQEDSAVYLCATGDGQGVYPNYGYTFGSGTRLTVV.